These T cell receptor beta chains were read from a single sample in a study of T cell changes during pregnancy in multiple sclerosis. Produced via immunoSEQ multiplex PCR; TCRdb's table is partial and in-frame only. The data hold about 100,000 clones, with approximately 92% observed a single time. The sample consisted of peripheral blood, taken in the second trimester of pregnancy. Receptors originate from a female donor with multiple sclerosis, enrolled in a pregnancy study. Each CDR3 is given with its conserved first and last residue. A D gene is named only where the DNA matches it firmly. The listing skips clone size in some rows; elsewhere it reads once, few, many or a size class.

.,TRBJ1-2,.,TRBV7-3,CASSFTGGGDYTF,TGTGCCAGCAGTTTCACGGGGGGCGGAGACTACACCTTC
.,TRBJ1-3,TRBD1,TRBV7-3,CASSSSAGTATGNTIYF,TGTGCCAGCAGCTCCAGTGCCGGGACAGCAACTGGAAACACCATATATTTT
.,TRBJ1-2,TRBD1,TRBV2,CASSANRGSSYGYTF,TGTGCCAGCAGTGCCAACAGGGGCTCGTCCTATGGCTACACCTTC
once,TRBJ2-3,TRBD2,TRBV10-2,CASSGGREYATDTQYF,TGCGCCAGCAGTGGAGGGCGGGAGTATGCGACAGATACGCAGTATTTT
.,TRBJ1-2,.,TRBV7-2,CASSDEGGYGYTF,TGTGCCAGCAGCGACGAAGGGGGCTATGGCTACACCTTC
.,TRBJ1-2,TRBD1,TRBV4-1,CASSQGQGADYGYTF,TGCGCCAGCAGCCAAGGGCAGGGGGCCGACTATGGCTACACCTTC
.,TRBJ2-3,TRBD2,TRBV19,CASSQTSGRAVDTQYF,TGTGCCAGTAGCCAGACTAGCGGGAGGGCCGTGGATACGCAGTATTTT
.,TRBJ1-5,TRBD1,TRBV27,CIDWDRGRVQPQHF,TGTATCGACTGGGACAGGGGCAGGGTTCAGCCCCAGCATTTT
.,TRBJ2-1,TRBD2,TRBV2,CASSLTLAGKGNEQFF,TGTGCCAGCAGCCTTACCCTAGCGGGCAAGGGCAATGAGCAGTTCTTC
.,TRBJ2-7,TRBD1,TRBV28,CASRTSGQAINYEQYF,TGTGCCAGCAGAACCTCGGGACAGGCGATTAACTACGAGCAGTACTTC
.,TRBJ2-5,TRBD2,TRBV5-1,CASSISGGLETQYF,TGCGCCAGCAGCATTAGCGGGGGTCTAGAGACCCAGTACTTC
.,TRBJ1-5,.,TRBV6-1,CASTQVGTEASQHF,TGTGCCAGCACCCAAGTAGGGACTGAAGCTTCCCAGCATTTT
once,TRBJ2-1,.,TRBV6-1,CASSEVGVPNEQFF,TGTGCCAGCAGTGAAGTGGGCGTCCCCAATGAGCAGTTCTTC
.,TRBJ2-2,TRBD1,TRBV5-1,CASSLEQGAGELFF,TGCGCCAGCAGCTTGGAACAGGGGGCCGGGGAGCTGTTTTTT
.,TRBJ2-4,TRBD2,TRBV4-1,CASSQAPLAGGNIQYF,TGCGCCAGCAGCCAAGCCCCCCTAGCGGGGGGAAACATTCAGTACTTC
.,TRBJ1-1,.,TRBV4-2,CASSQVLARQPNTEAFF,TGTGCCAGCAGCCAAGTTTTGGCCAGGCAGCCGAACACTGAAGCTTTCTTT
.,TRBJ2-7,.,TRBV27,CASSPEGQRLAYEQYF,TGTGCCAGCAGTCCGGAGGGACAGAGGCTGGCCTACGAGCAGTACTTC
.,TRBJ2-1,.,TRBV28,CASSSYLHPPRDEQFF,TGTGCCAGCAGTTCCTATCTACATCCTCCGAGGGATGAGCAGTTCTTC